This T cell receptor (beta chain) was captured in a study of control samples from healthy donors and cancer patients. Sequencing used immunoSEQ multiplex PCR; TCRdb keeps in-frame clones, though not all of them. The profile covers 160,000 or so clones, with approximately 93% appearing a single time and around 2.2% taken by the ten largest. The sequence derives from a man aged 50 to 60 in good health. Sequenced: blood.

CDR3 nucleotides: TGTGCCAGCAGCTTAGAGACAGGGACAAACTATGGCTACACCTTC. Its protein product is CASSLETGTNYGYTF. The chain joins TRBV11-3 to TRBJ1-2; 7 bases map to TRBD1. Germline V CDR1 and CDR2: SGHNT, YENEEA. The CDR3 covers 15 residues. With 0 bases clipped from V and 2 bases from J, the junction kept 3 bases outside the gene matches.